These 21 T cell receptor beta chains came from one sample sequenced in a study of cytomegalovirus exposure and HLA in healthy donors. A multiplex PCR was run with 60 Vbeta primers and 13 Jbeta primers. The method was immunoSEQ multiplex PCR; TCRdb's version includes in-frame clones alone and lacks a portion of them. The table lists some 120,000 clones, approximately 80% of them singletons, with approximately 11% in the top ten. Sequencing input: PBMCs. These receptors originate from a man aged 40-50 years in good health and CMV-seropositive.

V and J are TRBV9 and TRBJ2-7; 7 bases fit TRBD1. The CDR3 runs to 12 residues. Germline trimming cut 4 bases from V and 6 bases from J; bases unmatched to any gene: 4. The V gene's germline CDR1 is SGDLS and CDR2 YYNGEE. The chain's CDR3 is CASSPRGSEQYF. CDR3 coding DNA: TGTGCCAGCAGCCCCAGGGGGTCCGAGCAGTACTTC.

This clone was observed once. The chain combines TRBV9 with TRBJ2-4; a weak D match, TRBD2 (7 bases). Trimming left V 0 bases short and J 2 bases short, with 15 bases between. The CDR3 is made up of 17 amino acids. Germline CDR1 reads SGDLS; CDR2 reads YYNGEE. The chain's CDR3 is CASSVATGGQSKNIQYF. CDR3 in DNA: TGTGCCAGCAGCGTAGCGACGGGGGGCCAATCCAAAAACATTCAGTACTTC.

The gene calls are TRBV28 and TRBJ1-4; D is ambiguous. The CDR3 is 15 amino acids. CDR1 and CDR2 from the germline V gene are MDHEN and SYDVKM. V lost 3 bases and J lost 8, with 16 bases in between. This CDR3 reads CASSLPPGRREKLFF. The CDR3 DNA reads as TGTGCCAGCAGTTTGCCCCCCGGTCGGAGGGAAAAACTGTTTTTT.

The chain carries TRBV29-1 and TRBJ1-2; the D gene is possibly TRBD1 (5 bases). The CDR3 consists of 16 residues. The germline gives CDR1 SQVTM, CDR2 ANQGSEA. V lost 8 bases and J lost 2, with 24 bases in between. This chain's CDR3 is CSTPAGQGGPNYGYTF. CDR3 sequence (DNA): TGCAGCACCCCTGCTGGGCAGGGAGGCCCCAACTATGGCTACACCTTC.

This clone was found once. V is TRBV2 and J is TRBJ1-6; D remains unclear. V was pared by 3 bases and J by 13 bases, with 16 bases between. Germline CDR1 is SNHLY and CDR2 is FYNNEI. This CDR3 region has 14 residues. The CDR3 here is CASSDRRGSGPLHF. In nucleotides, the CDR3 is TGTGCCAGCAGTGATAGGCGCGGGTCTGGGCCCCTCCACTTT.

This clone was counted once. The V gene is TRBV29-1, the J gene TRBJ2-5; 8 positions match TRBD2. Matching the DNA end better, TRBJ2-7 makes the J call doubtful. Germline lookup yields CDR1 SQVTM and CDR2 ANQGSEA. The CDR3 spans 14 residues. CDR3 amino acids: CSAGIAGSSYEQYF. CDR3 DNA: TGCAGCGCGGGAATAGCGGGGAGCTCCTACGAGCAGTACTTC.

This clone came up once. Other DNA sequences from this sample encode an identical CDR3 as well. The rearrangement uses TRBV15 and TRBJ1-2, with TRBD1 as a possible D gene (5 bases). The V end lost 2 bases, the J end lost 8 bases, and 12 bases lay between the germline ends. CDR1 is LNHNV, CDR2 YYDKDF, per germline (reference sequence). The CDR3 length is 13 residues. The CDR3 DNA is TGTGCCACCAGCAGACAGGGTTCGTCGGGCTACACCTTC. Residues: CATSRQGSSGYTF.

This clone occurred once. This chain connects TRBV11-2 to TRBJ1-2; D gene unclear. The V gene lost 0 bases and the J gene lost 2 bases, with 13 bases spanning the gap. The CDR3 length is 16 residues. CDR1 is SGHAT and CDR2 is FQNNGV in the germline V gene. CDR3 sequence: CASSLDLAGGNYGYTF. The CDR3 DNA reads TGTGCCAGCAGCTTAGATTTAGCGGGAGGCAACTATGGCTACACCTTC.

V is TRBV7-6 and J is TRBJ1-3; D uncertain. Germline CDR1 reads SGHVS; CDR2 reads FNYEAQ. Trimming cost V 2 bases and J 2 bases, with 10 bases left between them. This CDR3 spans 15 amino acids. This chain's CDR3 is CASSLSREAGNTIYF. CDR3 DNA sequence: TGTGCCAGCAGCTTATCGCGGGAGGCTGGAAACACCATATATTTT.

This clone has just one count. V gene TRBV27 combines with J gene TRBJ1-2, with a tentative D call TRBD1 (6 bases). CDR1 is MNHEY, CDR2 SMNVEV, per germline (reference sequence). V lost 7 bases and J 2 bases, leaving 20 bases between the germline ends. There are 16 residues in the CDR3. CDR3 sequence (DNA): TGTGCCAGCAACAAACTCGGACAGACAAACAACTATGGCTACACCTTC. Translating it yields CASNKLGQTNNYGYTF.

CDR3 in amino acids: CASSLTGSYEQYF. In DNA, the CDR3 is TGTGCCAGCAGCTTAACAGGCTCCTACGAGCAGTACTTC. The gene calls are TRBV6-1 and TRBJ2-7; tentatively, D is TRBD1 (5 bases). In germline, CDR1 is MNHNS, CDR2 SASEGT. V shed 6 bases and J shed 0 bases, with 9 bases lying between them. The CDR3 is 13 residues long.

V usage is TRBV2 and J usage is TRBJ1-5; D unresolved. Per the germline V gene, CDR1 is SNHLY and CDR2 is FYNNEI. The CDR3 sequence is 12 residues long. Trimming stripped 10 bases from V and 8 bases from J, with 15 bases between. DNA for the CDR3: TGTGCCACCAGGAGGCCGGGTGAGCCCCAGCATTTT. Translating gives CATRRPGEPQHF.

The rearrangement uses TRBV19 and TRBJ1-5, with 7 bases fitting TRBD1. With 6 bases clipped from V and 0 bases from J, the junction kept 5 bases outside the gene matches. The CDR3 has 15 amino acids. Germline CDR1 LNHDA, CDR2 SQIVND (reference sequence). The CDR3 here is CASSRGMNSNQPQHF. Written as DNA, the CDR3 is TGTGCCAGTAGCAGGGGGATGAATAGCAATCAGCCCCAGCATTTT.

The chain uses TRBV7-2 and TRBJ2-3, with 16 bases lining up with TRBD2. CDR1 and CDR2 (germline): SGHTA, FQGNSA. The length of the CDR3 is 19 residues. With 2 bases clipped from V and 2 bases from J, the junction kept 7 bases outside the gene matches. The chain's CDR3 is CASSLTGLAGGRVTDTQYF. DNA of the CDR3: TGTGCCAGCAGCTTAACGGGACTAGCGGGGGGGCGCGTCACAGATACGCAGTATTTT.

This clone was detected once. V usage is TRBV5-1 and J usage is TRBJ2-2; D gene uncertain. The germline gives CDR1 SGHRS, CDR2 YFSETQ. The CDR3 totals 13 residues. V lost 0 bases and J 6 bases, leaving 6 bases between the germline ends. The CDR3 loop reads CASSLGSSGELFF. As DNA, the CDR3 is TGCGCCAGCAGCTTGGGTTCGTCCGGGGAGCTGTTTTTT.

V gene TRBV5-1 combines with J gene TRBJ2-4; the D is unclear. The CDR3 loop spans 17 amino acids. V lost 5 bases to trimming and J lost 1 base, with 19 bases between them. Per the germline V gene, CDR1 is SGHRS and CDR2 is YFSETQ. CDR3 protein: CASRALYRGLAKNIQYF. CDR3 coding DNA: TGCGCCAGCAGGGCACTTTATCGAGGTCTTGCCAAAAACATTCAGTACTTC.

The chain couples TRBV7-9 to TRBJ1-3, with 7 bases identical to TRBD1. The germline CDR1 and CDR2 sequences are SEHNR and FQNEAQ (reference sequence). CDR3 length: 15 amino acids. J lost 2 bases, V lost 5 bases, and 6 bases had no gene match. The CDR3 loop is CASSRGPGAGNTIYF. The CDR3 nucleotides read TGTGCCAGCAGCAGGGGGCCAGGGGCTGGAAACACCATATATTTT.

On this clone: The germline gene is not matched at one end of the junction; a read error may be the cause. In the same sample, other DNA sequences code for this CDR3. The chain recombines TRBV4-3 with TRBJ2-7; 11 bases align to TRBD1. The CDR3 sequence is 13 residues long. The V gene's germline CDR1 is LGHNA and CDR2 YSLEER. The CDR3 region is CASSPLGQGGLQF. For the CDR3, the DNA is TGCGCCAGCAGCCCTTTGGGACAGGGGGGTCTGCAGTTC.

The chain combines TRBV14 with TRBJ2-2; D might be TRBD1 (5 bases). V lost 4 bases and J lost 5, with 5 bases in between. CDR3 length equals 12 residues. The germline gives CDR1 SGHDN, CDR2 FVKESK. The CDR3 is CASSPGTGELFF. The CDR3 DNA is TGTGCCAGCAGCCCAGGGACCGGGGAGCTGTTTTTT.

The J gene is TRBJ2-7, the V gene TRBV6-1; tentative D call: TRBD1 (6 bases). Trimming pared 6 bases from V and 2 bases from J, leaving 8 bases between. This CDR3 spans 12 amino acids. CDR1 and CDR2 (germline): MNHNS, SASEGT. The CDR3 DNA follows: TGTGCCAGCAGGGGACAAACCTACGAGCAGTACTTC. Protein sequence: CASRGQTYEQYF.

V gene TRBV5-8 combines with J gene TRBJ2-3; 11 bases align to TRBD2. The CDR3 has 18 residues. The germline V gene encodes CDR1 SGHTS and CDR2 YDEGEE. V gave up 1 base and J gave up 2 bases; unmatched junction bases: 9. In nucleotides, the CDR3 is TGTGCCAGCAGCTTGATTCTTAGCGGGGGGGATGACACAGATACGCAGTATTTT. Its translation is CASSLILSGGDDTDTQYF.